The clone carrying this TCR beta chain was seen repeatedly, ten times or more. What it binds is not known. This sample is drawn from a study of metastatic and nonmetastatic thyroid tumors. Whole-study context: Patients with malignant and benign thyroid disease provided blood and tumor or nodule tissue, whose repertoires were compared.

TCRdb re-analyzed the PCR reads through MiXCR. The sample lists 30,000 or so clones, 25% to 35% seen once, with 7.8% in the top ten. Germline CDR1 reads SEHNR; CDR2 reads FQNEAQ (reference sequence). The CDR3 is 11 residues long. V lost 5 bases and J lost 2, with 4 bases in between. Ahead of thyroid surgery, no patient had received treatment of any kind. General study results and limits: Significantly higher TCR beta diversity was reportedly seen in malignant thyroid tumors than benign nodules, in blood and tumor.

This TCR came from a female donor with papillary thyroid cancer or a benign thyroid nodule (not recorded which). Some clones in this sample may be carry-over from other donors' samples. Sequencing was carried out using blood. The rearrangement links TRBV7-9 to TRBJ2-7; D gene unclear. The CDR3 nucleotides are TGTGCCAGCAGCGCGACCTACGAGCAGTACTTC. Its protein is CASSATYEQYF. Full variable domain (missing parts from reference TRBV7-9 and TRBJ2-7): DTGVSQNPRHKITKRGQNVTFRCDPISEHNRLYWYRQTLGQGPEFLTYFQNEAQLEKSRLLSDRFSAERPKGSFSTLEIQRTEQGDSAMYLCASSATYEQYFGPGTRLTVT.